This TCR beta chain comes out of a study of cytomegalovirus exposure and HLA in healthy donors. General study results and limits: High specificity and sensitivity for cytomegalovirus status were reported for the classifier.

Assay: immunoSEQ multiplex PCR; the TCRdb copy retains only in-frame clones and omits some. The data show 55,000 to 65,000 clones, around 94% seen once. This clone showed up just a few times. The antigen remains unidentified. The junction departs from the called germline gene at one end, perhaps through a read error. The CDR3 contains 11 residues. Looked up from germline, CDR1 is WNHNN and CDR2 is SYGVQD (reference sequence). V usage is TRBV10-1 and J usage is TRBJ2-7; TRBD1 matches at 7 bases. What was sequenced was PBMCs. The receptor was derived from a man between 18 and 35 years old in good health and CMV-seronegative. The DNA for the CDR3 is TGCGCCAGCAGGCAAAACCGGGACAGCCACTTC. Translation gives CASRQNRDSHF.